A selection of T cell receptor beta chains follows, all from one sample in a study of blood T cell repertoires in COVID-19. This table comes from immunoSEQ multiplex PCR, and its TCRdb copy is limited to in-frame clones, with some not included. The data hold 190,000 or so clones, with around nine tenths observed a single time. Sequenced: peripheral blood. The source of these receptors is a man aged 60 to 69 who had recovered from COVID-19. Each CDR3 is given without its conserved first and last residue. Fields, in order: J gene, D gene, V gene, CDR3 protein. A D gene is named only where the DNA matches it firmly.

j_gene: TRBJ1-6; d_gene: -; v_gene: TRBV28; CDR3aa: ASLESSYNSPLH
j_gene: TRBJ1-1; d_gene: -; v_gene: TRBV18; CDR3aa: ASSPIEGLMRDTEAF
j_gene: TRBJ1-6; d_gene: TRBD1; v_gene: TRBV7-3; CDR3aa: ASSPRTGPDSPLH
j_gene: TRBJ2-2; d_gene: TRBD1; v_gene: TRBV5-6; CDR3aa: ASSLGDRGNTGELF
j_gene: TRBJ1-6; d_gene: -; v_gene: TRBV27; CDR3aa: ASSFITTTGAYNSPLH
j_gene: TRBJ2-1; d_gene: TRBD2; v_gene: TRBV7-9; CDR3aa: ASSLSGLAGNEQF
j_gene: TRBJ1-4; d_gene: -; v_gene: TRBV9; CDR3aa: ASSPGRLNEKLF
j_gene: TRBJ1-5; d_gene: TRBD1; v_gene: TRBV2; CDR3aa: ASSQGGNQPQH
j_gene: TRBJ2-7; d_gene: TRBD2; v_gene: TRBV5-1; CDR3aa: ASSSAGLAGLYEQY
j_gene: TRBJ1-1; d_gene: -; v_gene: TRBV10-3; CDR3aa: AISDQAQGNTEAF
j_gene: TRBJ1-3; d_gene: -; v_gene: TRBV6-6; CDR3aa: ASSGTGSSGNTIY
j_gene: TRBJ1-3; d_gene: -; v_gene: TRBV6-5; CDR3aa: ASSRTRGNTIY
j_gene: TRBJ1-5; d_gene: TRBD1; v_gene: TRBV6-1; CDR3aa: ASSEFLGQGNQPQH
j_gene: TRBJ2-5; d_gene: TRBD2; v_gene: TRBV3-1/TRBV3-2; CDR3aa: ASSHPRGGETQY
j_gene: TRBJ1-1; d_gene: -; v_gene: TRBV10-2; CDR3aa: ASSESVRDGAF
j_gene: TRBJ2-7; d_gene: -; v_gene: TRBV1; CDR3aa: TSSLRTGGTVCEQY
j_gene: TRBJ1-1; d_gene: TRBD1; v_gene: TRBV29-1; CDR3aa: SVEFQGAKNTEAF
j_gene: TRBJ1-3; d_gene: -; v_gene: TRBV20-1; CDR3aa: SASDFSGNTIY
j_gene: TRBJ2-3; d_gene: TRBD2; v_gene: TRBV9; CDR3aa: ASSVDGLAGDTQY
j_gene: TRBJ1-5; d_gene: TRBD1; v_gene: TRBV6-2/TRBV6-3; CDR3aa: ASSPQGAGNQPQH
j_gene: TRBJ1-3; d_gene: TRBD1; v_gene: TRBV28; CDR3aa: AGKTGGGNTIY
j_gene: TRBJ2-1; d_gene: TRBD2; v_gene: TRBV15; CDR3aa: ATSSGREGSGRDDEQF
j_gene: TRBJ1-5; d_gene: -; v_gene: TRBV4-3; CDR3aa: ASSQEAGAGQPQH
j_gene: TRBJ1-3; d_gene: -; v_gene: TRBV6-5; CDR3aa: ASERGSSGNTIY
j_gene: TRBJ2-2; d_gene: -; v_gene: TRBV14; CDR3aa: ASSRQSPPNTGELF
j_gene: TRBJ1-2; d_gene: TRBD1; v_gene: TRBV29-1; CDR3aa: SVDLQGQGVSNYGYT
j_gene: TRBJ1-1; d_gene: TRBD1; v_gene: TRBV13; CDR3aa: ASITRDRSNTEAF
j_gene: TRBJ1-4; d_gene: -; v_gene: TRBV20-1; CDR3aa: SASSGSRNEKLF
j_gene: TRBJ2-7; d_gene: TRBD1; v_gene: TRBV19; CDR3aa: ASSIGTGPYEQY
j_gene: TRBJ1-4; d_gene: TRBD1; v_gene: TRBV11-1; CDR3aa: ASSQRQGMNEKLF
j_gene: TRBJ2-2; d_gene: -; v_gene: TRBV5-1; CDR3aa: ASSLDSTGELF
j_gene: TRBJ1-1; d_gene: TRBD1; v_gene: TRBV6-6; CDR3aa: ASRVRTGRDTEAF
j_gene: TRBJ2-5; d_gene: TRBD2; v_gene: TRBV7-8; CDR3aa: ASSQTSSTQETQY
j_gene: TRBJ2-3; d_gene: TRBD2; v_gene: TRBV5-4; CDR3aa: ASLLKLADSTDTQY
j_gene: TRBJ1-5; d_gene: TRBD1; v_gene: TRBV6-5; CDR3aa: ASSTGVVSNQPQH
j_gene: TRBJ2-5; d_gene: TRBD2; v_gene: TRBV19; CDR3aa: ASRSGVAGGETQY
j_gene: TRBJ1-5; d_gene: -; v_gene: TRBV6-5; CDR3aa: ASSRGLDQPQH
j_gene: TRBJ2-5; d_gene: -; v_gene: TRBV18; CDR3aa: ASSPNPEETQY
j_gene: TRBJ1-2; d_gene: -; v_gene: TRBV18; CDR3aa: ASSPSSLRGLWVGYT
j_gene: TRBJ2-7; d_gene: -; v_gene: TRBV9; CDR3aa: ASTGDIPSYEQY
j_gene: TRBJ2-7; d_gene: -; v_gene: TRBV10-3; CDR3aa: AINREREQY
j_gene: TRBJ2-7; d_gene: TRBD2; v_gene: TRBV7-3; CDR3aa: ASSPRPGLAADEQY
j_gene: TRBJ2-7; d_gene: TRBD2; v_gene: TRBV15; CDR3aa: ATSRDLAGGIYEQY
j_gene: TRBJ2-2; d_gene: TRBD2; v_gene: TRBV28; CDR3aa: ASSLFAGDGPNTGELF
j_gene: TRBJ1-2; d_gene: -; v_gene: TRBV28; CDR3aa: ASSFQNYGYT
j_gene: TRBJ2-7; d_gene: -; v_gene: TRBV28; CDR3aa: ASSLSDSTFYEQY
j_gene: TRBJ2-1; d_gene: TRBD1; v_gene: TRBV6-5; CDR3aa: ASHRGPYNEQF
j_gene: TRBJ2-4; d_gene: TRBD1; v_gene: TRBV6-1; CDR3aa: ASSDGTGRNIQY
j_gene: TRBJ1-1; d_gene: TRBD1; v_gene: TRBV6-5; CDR3aa: ASRPTGGGTEAF
j_gene: TRBJ2-1; d_gene: -; v_gene: TRBV5-1; CDR3aa: ASSLGASSYNEQF
j_gene: TRBJ1-2; d_gene: -; v_gene: TRBV7-2; CDR3aa: ASSFSVRNYGYT
j_gene: TRBJ2-5; d_gene: TRBD2; v_gene: TRBV19; CDR3aa: ASSIRASGRPETQY
j_gene: TRBJ1-2; d_gene: TRBD1; v_gene: TRBV5-5; CDR3aa: ASSLFLGQGKGYGYT
j_gene: TRBJ2-7; d_gene: -; v_gene: TRBV20-1; CDR3aa: SARELYEQY